This TCR beta chain came from a study of OX40 agonist ivuxolimab in advanced cancers. Study in general: Intravenous ivuxolimab was administered to patients every 2 weeks at 0.01 to 10 mg/kg.

Sequencing used immunoSEQ multiplex PCR; TCRdb keeps in-frame clones, though not all of them. The sample has fewer than 50,000 clones; about 90% are singletons. In germline, CDR1 is MDHEN, CDR2 SYDVKM. CDR3 size: 16 residues. V dropped 3 bases and J dropped 8; count of bases not matched to a gene: 11. This chain connects TRBV28 to TRBJ1-2, with 11 bases matching TRBD1. The sample consisted of CD4+ or CD8+ T cells sorted from blood, taken in a trial of the OX40 agonist ivuxolimab. The receptor was derived from an adult with an advanced solid tumor such as melanoma, head and neck, liver or kidney cancer. For the CDR3, the DNA is TGTGCCAGCAGTTTGGTTCTCGGACAGGGGGCGGCGGGCTACACCTTC. Translated, it gives CASSLVLGQGAAGYTF.